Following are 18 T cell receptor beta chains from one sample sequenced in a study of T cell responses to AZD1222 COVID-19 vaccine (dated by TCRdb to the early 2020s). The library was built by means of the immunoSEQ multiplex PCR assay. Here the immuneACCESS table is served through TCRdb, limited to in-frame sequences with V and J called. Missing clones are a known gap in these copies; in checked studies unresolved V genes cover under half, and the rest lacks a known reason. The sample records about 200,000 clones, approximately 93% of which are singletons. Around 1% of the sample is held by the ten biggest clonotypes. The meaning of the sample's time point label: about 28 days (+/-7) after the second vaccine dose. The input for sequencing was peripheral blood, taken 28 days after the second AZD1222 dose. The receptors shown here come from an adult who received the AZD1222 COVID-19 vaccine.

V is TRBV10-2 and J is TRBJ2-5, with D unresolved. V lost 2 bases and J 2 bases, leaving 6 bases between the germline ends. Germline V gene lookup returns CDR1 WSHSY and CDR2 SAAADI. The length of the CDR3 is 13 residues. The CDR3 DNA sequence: TGCGCCAGCAGTGAGCACCAGCAAGAGACCCAGTACTTC. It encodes CASSEHQQETQYF.

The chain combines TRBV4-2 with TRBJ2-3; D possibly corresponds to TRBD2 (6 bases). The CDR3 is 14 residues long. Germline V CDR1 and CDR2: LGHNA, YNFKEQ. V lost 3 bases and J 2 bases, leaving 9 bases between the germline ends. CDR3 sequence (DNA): TGTGCCAGCAGCCAGAGCGGGTCCACAGATACGCAGTATTTT. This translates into CASSQSGSTDTQYF.

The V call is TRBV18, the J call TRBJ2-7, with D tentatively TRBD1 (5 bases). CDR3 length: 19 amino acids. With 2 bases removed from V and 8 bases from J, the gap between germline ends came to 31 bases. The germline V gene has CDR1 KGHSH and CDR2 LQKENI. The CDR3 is CASSPGPVLQEYSYGQQYF. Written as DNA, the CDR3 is TGTGCCAGCTCACCAGGCCCGGTGTTACAGGAGTATTCCTACGGGCAGCAGTACTTC. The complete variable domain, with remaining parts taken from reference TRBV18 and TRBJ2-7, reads NAGVMQNPRHLVRRRGQEARLRCSPMKGHSHVYWYRQLPEEGLKFMVYLQKENIIDESGMPKERFSAEFPKEGPSILRIQQVVRGDSAAYFCASSPGPVLQEYSYGQQYFGPGTRLTVT.

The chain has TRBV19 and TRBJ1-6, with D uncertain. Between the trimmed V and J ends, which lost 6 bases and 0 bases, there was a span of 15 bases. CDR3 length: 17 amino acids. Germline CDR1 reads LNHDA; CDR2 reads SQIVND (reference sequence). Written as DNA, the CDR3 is TGTGCCAGTAGCGGAACCACGCCCCGCTCCTATAATTCACCCCTCCACTTT. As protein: CASSGTTPRSYNSPLHF.

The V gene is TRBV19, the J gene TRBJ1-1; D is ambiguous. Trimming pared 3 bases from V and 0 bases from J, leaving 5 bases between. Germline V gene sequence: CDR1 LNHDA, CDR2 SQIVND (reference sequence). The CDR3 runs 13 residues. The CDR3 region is CASSIFVNTEAFF. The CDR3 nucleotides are TGTGCCAGTAGTATCTTTGTGAACACTGAAGCTTTCTTT.

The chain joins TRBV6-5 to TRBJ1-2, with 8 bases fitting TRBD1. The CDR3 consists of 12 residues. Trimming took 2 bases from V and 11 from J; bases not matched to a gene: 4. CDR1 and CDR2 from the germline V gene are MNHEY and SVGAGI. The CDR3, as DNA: TGTGCCAGCAGTTACGGACAGGGCCCTTACACCTTC. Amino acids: CASSYGQGPYTF.

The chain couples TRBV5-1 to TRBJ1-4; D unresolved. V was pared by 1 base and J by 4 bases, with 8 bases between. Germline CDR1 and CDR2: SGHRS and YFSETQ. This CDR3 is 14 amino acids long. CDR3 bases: TGCGCCAGCAGCTTGCTTCGGGGTAATGAAAAACTGTTTTTT. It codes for CASSLLRGNEKLFF.

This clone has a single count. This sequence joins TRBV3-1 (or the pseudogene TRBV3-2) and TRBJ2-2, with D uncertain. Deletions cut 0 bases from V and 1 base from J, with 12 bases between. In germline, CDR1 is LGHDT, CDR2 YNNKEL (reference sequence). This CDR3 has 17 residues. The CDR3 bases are TGTGCCAGCAGCCAAGATGGAATCGCCCTGAACACCGGGGAGCTGTTTTTT. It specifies CASSQDGIALNTGELFF.

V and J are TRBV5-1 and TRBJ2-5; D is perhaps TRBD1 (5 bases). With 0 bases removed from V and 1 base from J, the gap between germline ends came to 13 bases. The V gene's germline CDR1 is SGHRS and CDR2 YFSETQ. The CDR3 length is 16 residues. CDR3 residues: CASSLALGDGQETQYF. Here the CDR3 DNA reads TGCGCCAGCAGCTTGGCATTAGGGGATGGCCAAGAGACCCAGTACTTC.

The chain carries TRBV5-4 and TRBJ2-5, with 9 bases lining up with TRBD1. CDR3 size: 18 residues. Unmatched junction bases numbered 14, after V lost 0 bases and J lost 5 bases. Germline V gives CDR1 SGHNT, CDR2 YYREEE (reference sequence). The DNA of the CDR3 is TGTGCCAGCAGCTTGGGAGGGTCGACAGGGGGGTTTGGGGAGACCCAGTACTTC. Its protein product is CASSLGGSTGGFGETQYF.

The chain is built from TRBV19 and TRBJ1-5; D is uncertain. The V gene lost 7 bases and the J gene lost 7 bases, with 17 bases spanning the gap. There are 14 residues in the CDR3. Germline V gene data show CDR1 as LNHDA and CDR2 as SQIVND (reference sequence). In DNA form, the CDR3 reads TGTGCCAGTAAGCCCCTGGGGTCATGGCAGCCCCAGCATTTT. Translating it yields CASKPLGSWQPQHF.

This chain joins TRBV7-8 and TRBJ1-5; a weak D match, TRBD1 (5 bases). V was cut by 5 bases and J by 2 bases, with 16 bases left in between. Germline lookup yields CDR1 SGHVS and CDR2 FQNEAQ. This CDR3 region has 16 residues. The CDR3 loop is CASSPRGGLGNQPQHF. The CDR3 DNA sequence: TGTGCCAGCAGCCCCCGGGGGGGTTTGGGCAATCAGCCCCAGCATTTT.

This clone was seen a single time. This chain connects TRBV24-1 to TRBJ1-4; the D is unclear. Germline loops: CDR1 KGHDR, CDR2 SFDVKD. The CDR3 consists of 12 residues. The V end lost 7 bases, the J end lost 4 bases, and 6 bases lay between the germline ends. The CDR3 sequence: CATRGNNEKLFF. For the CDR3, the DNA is TGTGCCACCAGGGGTAATAATGAAAAACTGTTTTTT.

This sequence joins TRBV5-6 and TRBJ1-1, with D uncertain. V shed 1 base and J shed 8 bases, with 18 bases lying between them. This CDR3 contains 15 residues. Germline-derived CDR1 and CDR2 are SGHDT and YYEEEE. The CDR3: CASSLFMLGGEEAFF. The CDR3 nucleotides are TGTGCCAGCAGCTTGTTTATGCTGGGTGGTGAGGAAGCTTTCTTT.

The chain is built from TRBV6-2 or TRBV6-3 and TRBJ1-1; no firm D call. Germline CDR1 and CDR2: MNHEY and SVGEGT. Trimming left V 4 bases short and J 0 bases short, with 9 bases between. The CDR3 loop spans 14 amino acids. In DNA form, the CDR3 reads TGTGCCAGCAGTTTCGCGAGTGTGAACACTGAAGCTTTCTTT. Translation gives CASSFASVNTEAFF.

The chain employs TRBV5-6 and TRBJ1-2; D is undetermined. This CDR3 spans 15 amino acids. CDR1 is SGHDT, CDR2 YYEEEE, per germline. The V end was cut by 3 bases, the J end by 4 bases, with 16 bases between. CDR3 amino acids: CASSWAGLPFYGYTF. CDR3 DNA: TGTGCCAGCAGCTGGGCGGGTCTTCCTTTCTATGGCTACACCTTC.

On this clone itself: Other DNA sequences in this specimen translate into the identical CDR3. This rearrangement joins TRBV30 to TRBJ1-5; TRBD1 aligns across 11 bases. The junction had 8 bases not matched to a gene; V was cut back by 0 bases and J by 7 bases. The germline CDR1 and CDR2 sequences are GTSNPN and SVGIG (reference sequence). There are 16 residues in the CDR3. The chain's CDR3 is CAWSVRDRGSGQPQHF. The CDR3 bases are TGTGCCTGGAGTGTACGGGACAGGGGGTCGGGACAGCCCCAGCATTTT.

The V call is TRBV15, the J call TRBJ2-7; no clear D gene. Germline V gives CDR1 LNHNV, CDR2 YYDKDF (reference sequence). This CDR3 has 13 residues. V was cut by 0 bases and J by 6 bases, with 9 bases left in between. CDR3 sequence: CATSRDWAAEQYF. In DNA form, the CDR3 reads TGTGCCACCAGCAGAGATTGGGCAGCCGAGCAGTACTTC.